Listed here are 14 T cell receptor beta chains from one sample, sequenced in a study of technical replicates of blood from a handful of donors. Only in-frame clones appear in the TCRdb table, and some are missing; sequencing was by immunoSEQ multiplex PCR. This sample yields some 60,000 clones, of which about 94% are seen a single time; under 3% belongs to the top ten. The sample comprised PBMCs. Receptors originate from a human donor in good health. Some clones in this sample may be carry-over from other donors' samples.

This rearrangement joins TRBV15 to TRBJ1-5, with unresolved D. This CDR3 comprises 15 residues. Germline V CDR1 and CDR2: LNHNV, YYDKDF (reference sequence). The ends were cut back, 0 bases at V and 3 bases at J, with 9 bases in the middle. CDR3 sequence (DNA): TGTGCCACCAGCAGAGACGGGAGGAACAATCAGCCCCAGCATTTT. It translates to CATSRDGRNNQPQHF.

The rearrangement uses TRBV7-2 and TRBJ1-1, with 7 positions matching TRBD1. This CDR3 is built from 15 residues. J gave up 5 bases and V 0 bases, and 6 bases lay outside the gene matches. Per the germline V gene, CDR1 is SGHTA and CDR2 is FQGNSA. CDR3 residues: CASSLATGVRTEAFF. The CDR3 nucleotides are TGTGCCAGCAGCTTAGCCACAGGGGTGAGGACTGAAGCTTTCTTT. Variable domain in full (rest from reference TRBV7-2 and TRBJ1-1): GAGVSQSPSNKVTEKGKDVELRCDPISGHTALYWYRQSLGQGLEFLIYFQGNSAPDKSGLPSDRFSAERTGGSVSTLTIQRTQQEDSAVYLCASSLATGVRTEAFFGQGTRLTVV.

The rearrangement uses TRBV11-1 and TRBJ2-4; 7 nucleotides align to TRBD2. The CDR3 has 17 amino acids. The ends lost 4 bases at V and 1 base at J; junction bases unmatched: 10. Germline V gene sequence: CDR1 SGHAT, CDR2 FQDESV (reference sequence). The CDR3 bases are TGTGCCAGCAGCTGGGGCCTCGGCGGGAGTGCCAAAAACATTCAGTACTTC. Residues: CASSWGLGGSAKNIQYF.

The chain combines TRBV7-8 with TRBJ1-4, with D hard to call. Trimming took off 5 bases at V and 8 bases at J, with 15 bases between the two ends. The CDR3 totals 14 residues. Germline V gives CDR1 SGHVS, CDR2 FQNEAQ. The CDR3 sequence: CASSVSQSVEKLFF. Written as DNA, the CDR3 is TGTGCCAGCAGCGTCTCACAGTCCGTGGAAAAACTGTTTTTT. The full variable domain, its missing parts supplied by reference TRBV7-8 and TRBJ1-4, is GAGVSQSPRYKVAKRGQDVALRCDPISGHVSLFWYQQALGQGPEFLTYFQNEAQLDKSGLPSDRFFAERPEGSVSTLKIQRTQQEDSAVYLCASSVSQSVEKLFFGSGTQLSVL.

The chain combines TRBV6-6 with TRBJ1-2; tentative D call: TRBD1 (5 bases). CDR1 and CDR2 from the germline V gene are MNHNY and SVGAGI (reference sequence). Between the trimmed V and J ends, which lost 0 bases and 7 bases, there was a span of 9 bases. The CDR3 extends over 13 amino acids. The CDR3 loop is CASSYSGGGGYTF. The CDR3 coding sequence is TGTGCCAGCAGTTACTCTGGGGGGGGTGGCTACACCTTC.

The chain uses TRBV30 and TRBJ1-2; D remains ambiguous. The V gene's germline CDR1 is GTSNPN and CDR2 SVGIG (reference sequence). CDR3 length: 13 amino acids. V dropped 2 bases and J dropped 7 bases, with 14 bases sitting between them. CDR3 amino acids: CAWSFKLFGGYTF. CDR3 sequence (DNA): TGTGCCTGGAGTTTTAAGCTATTCGGTGGCTACACCTTC.

In DNA, the CDR3 is TGTGCCAGCAGCTTGAGTGGGAGGGAGCGCACAGATACGCAGTATTTT. This translates into CASSLSGRERTDTQYF. The chain joins TRBV5-4 to TRBJ2-3; 7 nucleotides match TRBD2. The length of the CDR3 is 16 residues. Germline trimming cut 1 base from V and 1 base from J; bases unmatched to any gene: 6. Looked up from germline, CDR1 is SGHNT and CDR2 is YYREEE (reference sequence).

The chain combines TRBV4-3 with TRBJ1-1; TRBD1 matches 7 bases. Trimming took 0 bases from V and 2 from J; bases not matched to a gene: 6. The V gene's germline CDR1 is LGHNA and CDR2 YSLEER. The CDR3 spans 16 residues. The CDR3 sequence: CASSQDLSGGNTEAFF. The CDR3 DNA follows: TGCGCCAGCAGCCAAGACCTCTCAGGGGGAAACACTGAAGCTTTCTTT.

The chain links TRBV4-2 to TRBJ2-1; D perhaps matches TRBD2 (6 bases). CDR1 and CDR2 from the germline V gene are LGHNA and YNFKEQ. With 1 base removed from V and 6 bases from J, the gap between germline ends came to 13 bases. This CDR3 spans 15 amino acids. The CDR3 reads CASSQGEARLNEQFF. The DNA of the CDR3 is TGTGCCAGCAGCCAAGGGGAGGCCCGTCTCAATGAGCAGTTCTTC.

The V gene is TRBV29-1, the J gene TRBJ1-5; 8 bases are shared with TRBD1. CDR1 is SQVTM, CDR2 ANQGSEA, per germline. V was pared by 6 bases and J by 3 bases, with 7 bases of the junction left unmatched. The CDR3 contains 14 residues. CDR3 sequence (DNA): TGCAGCGTGACTGGGACAGGCCCCAATCAGCCCCAGCATTTT. Translated, it gives CSVTGTGPNQPQHF.

The rearrangement links TRBV7-3 to TRBJ2-5; 9 nucleotides match TRBD2. V shed 1 base, J shed 1 base, and the junction held 1 base outside the gene matches. This CDR3 comprises 15 residues. CDR1 SGHTA and CDR2 FQGTGA come from the germline V gene. CDR3 sequence (DNA): TGTGCCAGCAGCTTAATTAGCGGGAGCCAAGAGACCCAGTACTTC. As protein: CASSLISGSQETQYF.

The chain has TRBV2 and TRBJ1-2; D remains ambiguous. The CDR3 has 14 amino acids. The V gene lost 7 bases and the J gene lost 4 bases, with 16 bases spanning the gap. Germline V gene lookup returns CDR1 SNHLY and CDR2 FYNNEI. The CDR3 loop is CASIRSHSLYGYTF. CDR3 in DNA: TGTGCCAGCATCAGGTCGCATTCCCTCTATGGCTACACCTTC.

The J gene is TRBJ2-5, the V gene TRBV15, with D tentatively TRBD1 (6 bases). CDR3 length: 16 amino acids. Germline V gene sequence: CDR1 LNHNV, CDR2 YYDKDF (reference sequence). V shed 0 bases and J shed 5 bases, with 16 bases lying between them. CDR3 sequence (DNA): TGTGCCACCAGCAGAGATTTACCAGGGGTTTACGAGACCCAGTACTTC. Protein sequence: CATSRDLPGVYETQYF.

V gene TRBV15 combines with J gene TRBJ1-1; D gene ambiguous. The germline gives CDR1 LNHNV, CDR2 YYDKDF (reference sequence). V was trimmed by 3 bases and J by 0 bases, leaving 11 bases between them. This CDR3 region has 15 residues. CDR3 sequence (DNA): TGTGCCACCAGCAGTGCGACAAGCATGAACACTGAAGCTTTCTTT. As protein: CATSSATSMNTEAFF.